The 18 T cell receptor beta chains reported below all come from one sample, sequenced in a study of T-cell reconstitution after alpha-beta-depleted transplantation in children (TCRdb year 2016). The method was PCR. This sample was sequenced with an Illumina HiSeq 2500. TCR library preparation used molecular barcoding, with unique molecular identifiers applied to normalize quantification of the TCRbeta repertoire. TCRdb passed the public sequencing reads through fastp at Q25 and MiXCR, retaining productive beta sequences. Identical CDR3 protein sequences are pooled into one entry, listed with their most common genes and DNA. The sample profile shows about 200,000 distinct CDR3 sequences; roughly 15% of them were found once. About 13% of the sample is in the top ten clones. The sequencing used PBMCs from the stem cell graft donor, collected from the stem cell graft. These receptor sequences come from a human donor who donated a stem cell graft to a child with acute lymphoblastic leukemia.

The rearrangement uses TRBV7-9 and TRBJ2-1; D remains ambiguous. This CDR3 comprises 12 residues. Germline CDR1 SEHNR, CDR2 FQNEAQ (reference sequence). V was shortened by 1 base and J by 8 bases, with 6 bases between the two germline ends. CDR3 residues: CASSLGSYEQFF. DNA for the CDR3: TGTGCCAGCAGCTTAGGGAGCTATGAGCAGTTCTTC.

This clonotype was counted many times. V and J are TRBV12-3 or TRBV12-4 and TRBJ2-3; TRBD2 is a possible D gene (6 bases). The germline V and J ends were trimmed by 1 base and 5 bases, with 13 bases remaining between them. The CDR3 covers 15 residues. The CDR3 protein is CASSLGAGRRDTQYF. In DNA, the CDR3 is TGTGCCAGCAGTTTAGGCGCGGGGCGAAGAGATACGCAGTATTTT.

This clonotype was detected a few times. The rearrangement links TRBV29-1 to TRBJ2-7; D is perhaps TRBD1 or TRBD2 (5 bases each). The germline V gene has CDR1 SQVTM and CDR2 ANQGSEA. Trimming took 4 bases from V and 4 from J, leaving 14 bases between them. The CDR3 loop spans 13 amino acids. CDR3: CSVVPRGYYEQYF. The CDR3 nucleotides are TGCAGCGTTGTTCCCCGGGGCTATTACGAGCAGTACTTC.

This sequence joins TRBV19 and TRBJ2-2; the D is unclear. This CDR3 is built from 14 residues. Germline loops: CDR1 LNHDA, CDR2 SQIVND (reference sequence). V shed 3 bases and J shed 6 bases, with 11 bases lying between them. In nucleotides, the CDR3 is TGTGCCAGTAGTATGCAGTTGTTCGCCGGGGAGCTGTTTTTT. Protein: CASSMQLFAGELFF.

Ten or more counts support this clonotype. CDR3 sequence: CSVDSLVGETQYF. Here the CDR3 DNA reads TGCAGCGTTGATAGCCTAGTCGGGGAGACCCAGTACTTC. The genes are TRBV29-1 and TRBJ2-5, with D hard to call. The CDR3 consists of 13 residues. Deletions cut 3 bases from V and 5 bases from J, with 13 bases between. Germline V lookup: CDR1 SQVTM, CDR2 ANQGSEA.

Ten or more counts support this clonotype. The CDR3 bases are TGTGCCAGCAGTGAAGACTGGGGGGCGGCTTACCAAGAGACCCAGTACTTC. As protein: CASSEDWGAAYQETQYF. V and J are TRBV25-1 and TRBJ2-5; D may correspond to TRBD1 or TRBD2 (6 bases each). This CDR3 is 17 amino acids long. Germline-derived CDR1 and CDR2 are MGHDK and SYGVNS. The V end was cut by 2 bases, the J end by 0 bases, with 16 bases between.

This clonotype was found many times. The genes are TRBV27 and TRBJ2-7, with 11 bases fitting TRBD2. Per the germline V gene, CDR1 is MNHEY and CDR2 is SMNVEV (reference sequence). The CDR3 extends over 18 amino acids. V lost 5 bases to trimming and J lost 2 bases; unmatched junction nucleotides: 14. The CDR3 here is CASSPHLGLAVYTYEQYF. The CDR3 nucleotides are TGTGCCAGCAGTCCTCACTTGGGACTAGCGGTTTATACCTACGAGCAGTACTTC.

The table lists this clonotype with many counts. The chain joins TRBV10-3 to TRBJ2-3; 9 positions agree with TRBD2. The CDR3 spans 16 residues. Trimming took 0 bases from V and 5 from J; bases not matched to a gene: 6. Germline CDR1 ENHRY, CDR2 SYGVKD. The CDR3 DNA reads as TGTGCCATCAGTGAGTCGATGGCGGGAGGGCTAGATACGCAGTATTTT. Protein product: CAISESMAGGLDTQYF.

This clonotype was recorded at least ten times. V and J are TRBV6-5 and TRBJ2-3; 13 bases fit TRBD2. J was trimmed by 5 bases and V by 2 bases; bases with no gene match: 7. This CDR3 region has 17 residues. Germline V lookup: CDR1 MNHEY, CDR2 SVGAGI. Written as DNA, the CDR3 is TGTGCCAGCAGTTACAATGGACTAGCGGGAGTGGGAGATACGCAGTATTTT. Translating it yields CASSYNGLAGVGDTQYF.

Many counts were recorded for this clonotype. The chain combines TRBV6-5 with TRBJ2-7; 9 nucleotides line up with TRBD2. Trimming took 2 bases from V and 4 from J; bases not matched to a gene: 6. CDR3 size: 15 residues. Looked up from germline, CDR1 is MNHEY and CDR2 is SVGAGI. The CDR3 DNA sequence: TGTGCCAGCAGTTACCCTTTAGCGGGAGTATACGAGCAGTACTTC. Translated, it gives CASSYPLAGVYEQYF.

The chain combines TRBV28 with TRBJ1-1; a weak D match, TRBD1 (5 bases). Germline V gene sequence: CDR1 MDHEN, CDR2 SYDVKM. Trimming removed 10 bases from V and 2 bases from J, with 11 bases in between. The CDR3 has 12 residues. For the CDR3, the DNA is TGTGCCATATTAACAGGTAACACTGAAGCTTTCTTT. This gives the protein CAILTGNTEAFF.

V is TRBV7-9 and J is TRBJ2-7; 8 positions agree with TRBD1. V lost 2 bases, J lost 7 bases, and 10 bases stayed unmatched. The CDR3 covers 15 residues. Germline assignment: CDR1 SEHNR and CDR2 FQNEAQ (reference sequence). The CDR3 DNA is TGTGCCAGCAGCTTATCAGGGACAGGCCTACAGGAGCAGTACTTC. Translation: CASSLSGTGLQEQYF.

This chain uses TRBV29-1 with TRBJ2-1; D call uncertain. Trimming shortened V by 2 bases and J by 7 bases, and 3 bases separated the two germline ends. The germline CDR1 and CDR2 sequences are SQVTM and ANQGSEA. The CDR3 sequence is 10 residues long. The CDR3 DNA reads as TGCAGCGTTGAAAAAAATGAGCAGTTCTTC. It is translated as CSVEKNEQFF.

This clonotype has more than one count but fewer than ten. This chain joins TRBV3-1 and TRBJ2-1; TRBD2 agrees at 10 bases. CDR1 and CDR2 (germline): LGHDT, YNNKEL (reference sequence). The length of the CDR3 is 15 residues. The V gene end was trimmed by 4 bases and the J gene end by 7 bases; junction bases not matched to a gene: 7. CDR3 sequence (DNA): TGTGCCAGCAGCCCGAGCGGGAGGGCCTGGAATGAGCAGTTCTTC. Amino acid sequence: CASSPSGRAWNEQFF.

The sample holds many counts of this clonotype. For the CDR3, the DNA is TGCAGCGTTGCGGCGGCGAACATCTACGAGCAGTACTTC. The encoded protein is CSVAAANIYEQYF. The chain couples TRBV29-1 to TRBJ2-7; D unclear. The V end lost 4 bases, the J end lost 3 bases, and 13 bases lay between the germline ends. CDR1 is SQVTM and CDR2 is ANQGSEA in the germline V gene. The CDR3 covers 13 residues.

This clonotype was counted many times. The chain uses TRBV9 and TRBJ2-7, with unresolved D. The CDR3 is 15 residues long. Trimming took off 2 bases at V and 2 bases at J, with 14 bases between the two ends. CDR1 is SGDLS and CDR2 is YYNGEE in the germline V gene. The CDR3 region has the DNA TGTGCCAGCAGCGTTGGCGTTGGACCGACCTACGAGCAGTACTTC. Translation: CASSVGVGPTYEQYF.

This clonotype was recorded many times. The rearrangement links TRBV27 to TRBJ2-3; TRBD1 matches 7 bases. The CDR3 has 15 amino acids. The germline V gene has CDR1 MNHEY and CDR2 SMNVEV (reference sequence). The trim removed 3 bases at V and 0 bases at J, leaving 3 bases unmatched. The CDR3 loop is CASSFTGVSTDTQYF. DNA of the CDR3: TGTGCCAGCAGTTTCACAGGGGTTAGCACAGATACGCAGTATTTT.

This clonotype was seen ten or more times. The gene calls are TRBV20-1 and TRBJ1-1, with D possibly matching TRBD1 (5 bases). CDR1 is DFQATT and CDR2 is SNEGSKA in the germline V gene (reference sequence). The V end was cut by 3 bases, the J end by 1 base, with 15 bases between. The CDR3 is 15 amino acids. CDR3 nucleotide sequence: TGCAGTGCTAGCAGTAATAGGGGCCAGAACACTGAAGCTTTCTTT. Protein: CSASSNRGQNTEAFF.